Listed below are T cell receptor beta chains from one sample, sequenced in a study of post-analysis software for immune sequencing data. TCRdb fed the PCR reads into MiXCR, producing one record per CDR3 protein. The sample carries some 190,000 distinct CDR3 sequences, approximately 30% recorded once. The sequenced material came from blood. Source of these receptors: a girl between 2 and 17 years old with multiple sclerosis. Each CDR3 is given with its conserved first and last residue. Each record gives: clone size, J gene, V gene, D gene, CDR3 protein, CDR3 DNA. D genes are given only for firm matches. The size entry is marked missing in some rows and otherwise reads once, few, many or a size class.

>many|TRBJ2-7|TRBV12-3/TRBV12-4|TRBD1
CASSQGQGWAQYF
TGTGCCAGCAGCCAAGGACAGGGATGGGCCCAGTACTTC
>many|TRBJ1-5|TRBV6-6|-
CASTELLDDQPQHF
TGTGCCAGCACCGAACTATTGGACGATCAGCCCCAGCATTTT
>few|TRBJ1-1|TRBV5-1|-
CASTRTETNTEAFF
TGCGCCAGCACCCGGACAGAGACGAACACTGAAGCTTTCTTT
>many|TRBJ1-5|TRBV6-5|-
CASSYQPPPNQPQHF
TGTGCCAGCAGTTACCAGCCTCCCCCCAATCAGCCCCAGCATTTT
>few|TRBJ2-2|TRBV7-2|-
CASSLGQLTGELFF
TGTGCCAGCAGCTTAGGCCAGCTCACCGGGGAGCTGTTTTTT
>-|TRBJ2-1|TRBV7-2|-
CASSPPLDYNEQFF
TGTGCCAGCAGCCCACCGCTGGACTACAATGAGCAGTTCTTC
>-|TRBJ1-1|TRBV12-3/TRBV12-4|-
CASSPDKGTEAFF
TGTGCCAGCAGTCCCGACAAGGGTACTGAAGCTTTCTTT
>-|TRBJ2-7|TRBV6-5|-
CASSYSNDRRYEQYF
TGTGCCAGCAGTTACTCGAACGACAGGAGATACGAGCAGTACTTC
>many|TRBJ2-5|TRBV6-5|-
CASSSLGVPETQYF
TGTGCCAGCAGTTCTCTAGGGGTCCCGGAGACCCAGTACTTC
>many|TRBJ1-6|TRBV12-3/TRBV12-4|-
CAPLGSPLHF
TGTGCCCCACTCGGGTCACCCCTCCACTTT
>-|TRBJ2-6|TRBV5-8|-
CASSLGQSSGANVLTF
TGTGCCAGCAGCTTGGGACAGAGCTCTGGGGCCAACGTCCTGACTTTC
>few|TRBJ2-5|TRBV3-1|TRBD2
CASSQDYGGAQETQYF
TGTGCCAGCAGCCAAGACTACGGGGGGGCCCAAGAGACCCAGTACTTC
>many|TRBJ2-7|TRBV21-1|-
CASSHSGTDYEQYF
TGTGCCAGCAGCCACTCCGGGACAGACTACGAGCAGTACTTC
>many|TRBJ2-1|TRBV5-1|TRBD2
CASSLTSEYNEQFF
TGCGCCAGCAGCTTGACTAGCGAATACAATGAGCAGTTCTTC
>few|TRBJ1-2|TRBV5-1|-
CASSLVIGNGYTF
TGCGCCAGCAGTTTGGTAATCGGCAACGGCTACACCTTC
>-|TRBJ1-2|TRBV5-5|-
CASSLSIQYGYTF
TGTGCCAGCAGCCTGTCCATCCAGTATGGCTACACCTTC
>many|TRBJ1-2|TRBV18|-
CASSPSQQGRYGYTF
TGTGCCAGCTCACCGTCCCAGCAGGGGAGATATGGCTACACCTTC